This TCR beta chain is drawn from a study of shared clonotypes between healthy human individuals. As for the study in general: Donors, aged 18 to 49, were a couple of women and three men.

It was on ten immunoSEQ deep assay plates that unsorted PBMC DNA was sequenced. As handled by the study authors: ImmunoSEQ gave junction-only sequences without quality scores, so filtering differed. Libraries were prepared by immunoSEQ multiplex PCR; TCRdb keeps only in-frame clonotypes and omits some of them. V and J calls and clone size are copied from that table; D and trimming were computed from the DNA. This sample has under 600,000 clones, with about 75% found just once. The ends were cut back, 2 bases at V and 12 bases at J, with 17 bases in the middle. CDR1 MNHNS and CDR2 SASEGT come from the germline V gene. The CDR3 has 15 residues. Recent acute infections and vaccinations were absent in the healthy HIV-negative adult donors.

The chain is built from TRBV6-1 and TRBJ1-6; possibly TRBD1 for D (5 bases). This clonotype was obtained from a woman aged 40 to 50 in good health. Some clones in this sample may be carry-over from other donors' samples. The sequenced sample was PBMCs. The CDR3 protein is CASSEIGGGRLPLHF. CDR3 in DNA: TGTGCCAGCAGTGAAATCGGGGGGGGACGGTTACCCCTCCACTTT.